These T cell receptor beta chains were read from a single sample in a study of CD8+CD57+ T cells in acquired aplastic anemia. TCRdb ran MiXCR on the reads and lists one entry per CDR3 protein. The sample includes about 81,000 distinct CDR3 sequences, approximately 46% of them seen just once. The specimen sequenced was sorted CD4+, CD8+, or CD8+CD57+ T cells (not recorded which) from PBMCs. The receptor set was obtained from a human donor in good health, serving as a control. Both conserved end residues are part of each CDR3. D genes are given only for firm matches. Some rows have no size entry. The others give once, few or many, or a class for an expanded clone.

clone size: many; V gene: TRBV2; J gene: TRBJ2-3; D gene: .; CDR3 protein: CASSEGGKVWDTQYF; CDR3 DNA: TGTGCCAGCAGTGAAGGGGGAAAGGTGTGGGATACGCAGTATTTT
clone size: .; V gene: TRBV19; J gene: TRBJ2-7; D gene: .; CDR3 protein: CAWRRRITYEQYF; CDR3 DNA: TGTGCCTGGAGACGGCGGATAACCTACGAGCAGTACTTC
clone size: few; V gene: TRBV7-9; J gene: TRBJ2-3; D gene: .; CDR3 protein: CAAGTDTQYF; CDR3 DNA: TGTGCCGCGGGGACAGATACGCAGTATTTT
clone size: many; V gene: TRBV7-4; J gene: TRBJ1-1; D gene: .; CDR3 protein: CASSLQNTEAFF; CDR3 DNA: TGTGCCAGCAGCTTACAGAACACTGAAGCTTTCTTT
clone size: .; V gene: TRBV29-1; J gene: TRBJ2-7; D gene: .; CDR3 protein: CSVDGTTGGNYEQYF; CDR3 DNA: TGCAGCGTTGACGGGACGACGGGCGGCAACTACGAGCAGTACTTC
clone size: many; V gene: TRBV6-1; J gene: TRBJ2-7; D gene: .; CDR3 protein: CASRTRGVVYEQYF; CDR3 DNA: TGTGCCAGCAGGACCAGGGGCGTAGTTTACGAGCAGTACTTC
clone size: .; V gene: TRBV7-9; J gene: TRBJ1-5; D gene: .; CDR3 protein: CASSSLYSNQPQHF; CDR3 DNA: TGTGCCAGCAGCTCCCTCTATAGCAATCAGCCCCAGCATTTT
clone size: .; V gene: TRBV27; J gene: TRBJ1-4; D gene: .; CDR3 protein: CASSLTGLNEKLFF; CDR3 DNA: TGTGCCAGCAGTTTGACAGGTCTTAATGAAAAACTGTTTTTT
clone size: many; V gene: TRBV9; J gene: TRBJ1-3; D gene: .; CDR3 protein: CASSLASGNTIYF; CDR3 DNA: TGTGCCAGCAGCCTAGCCTCTGGAAACACCATATATTTT
clone size: .; V gene: TRBV11-2; J gene: TRBJ2-3; D gene: TRBD2; CDR3 protein: CASSLSVGLAGAGDTQYF; CDR3 DNA: TGTGCCAGCAGCTTATCCGTCGGCCTAGCGGGAGCGGGTGATACGCAGTATTTT
clone size: few; V gene: TRBV25-1; J gene: TRBJ2-3; D gene: TRBD2; CDR3 protein: CASSALAGASSTDTQYF; CDR3 DNA: TGTGCCAGCAGTGCCCTAGCGGGAGCCTCTAGCACAGATACGCAGTATTTT
clone size: many; V gene: TRBV20-1; J gene: TRBJ1-2; D gene: TRBD1; CDR3 protein: CSAQAGGGYTF; CDR3 DNA: TGCAGTGCCCAAGCAGGGGGTGGCTACACCTTC
clone size: many; V gene: TRBV25-1; J gene: TRBJ1-1; D gene: .; CDR3 protein: CASRTGPSTEAFF; CDR3 DNA: TGTGCCAGCAGAACAGGGCCCTCAACTGAAGCTTTCTTT
clone size: .; V gene: TRBV2; J gene: TRBJ1-1; D gene: .; CDR3 protein: CASSEAGGTEAFF; CDR3 DNA: TGTGCCAGCAGTGAAGCGGGAGGCACTGAAGCTTTCTTT
clone size: .; V gene: TRBV24-1; J gene: TRBJ2-3; D gene: .; CDR3 protein: CATSDHGTDTQYF; CDR3 DNA: TGTGCCACCAGTGACCATGGCACAGATACGCAGTATTTT
clone size: .; V gene: TRBV10-1; J gene: TRBJ1-2; D gene: .; CDR3 protein: CASRTGANYGYTF; CDR3 DNA: TGCGCCAGCAGGACAGGAGCTAACTATGGCTACACCTTC
clone size: .; V gene: TRBV4-1; J gene: TRBJ1-6; D gene: .; CDR3 protein: CASSQDQSGRSPFHF; CDR3 DNA: TGCGCCAGCAGCCAAGACCAGAGCGGACGGTCACCCTTCCACTTT
clone size: .; V gene: TRBV7-6; J gene: TRBJ2-7; D gene: TRBD1; CDR3 protein: CASSLGQGNYEQYF; CDR3 DNA: TGTGCCAGCAGCTTGGGACAGGGGAACTACGAGCAGTACTTC
clone size: many; V gene: TRBV6-1; J gene: TRBJ1-2; D gene: .; CDR3 protein: CASRGGGFGGYTF; CDR3 DNA: TGTGCCAGCAGAGGAGGGGGTTTCGGTGGCTACACCTTC
clone size: .; V gene: TRBV10-3; J gene: TRBJ1-6; D gene: .; CDR3 protein: CAISETQVGLGSPLHF; CDR3 DNA: TGTGCCATCAGTGAGACACAGGTTGGGTTGGGTTCACCCCTCCACTTT
clone size: few; V gene: TRBV30; J gene: TRBJ2-7; D gene: TRBD1; CDR3 protein: CAWSGTGVNYEQYF; CDR3 DNA: TGTGCCTGGTCCGGGACAGGGGTAAATTACGAGCAGTACTTC
clone size: .; V gene: TRBV2; J gene: TRBJ2-4; D gene: .; CDR3 protein: CASSEVGKNIQYF; CDR3 DNA: TGTGCCAGCAGTGAAGTCGGCAAAAACATTCAGTACTTC
clone size: many; V gene: TRBV7-2; J gene: TRBJ2-7; D gene: .; CDR3 protein: CASSLGGRGDEQYF; CDR3 DNA: TGTGCCAGCAGCTTAGGGGGTAGGGGGGACGAGCAGTACTTC
clone size: once; V gene: TRBV7-9; J gene: TRBJ2-6; D gene: .; CDR3 protein: CASSPVGWRVLTF; CDR3 DNA: TGTGCCAGCAGCCCGGTGGGGTGGCGCGTCCTGACTTTC
clone size: .; V gene: TRBV2; J gene: TRBJ1-2; D gene: .; CDR3 protein: CASRGSRRGYTF; CDR3 DNA: TGTGCCAGCAGAGGGTCTCGACGAGGCTACACCTTC
clone size: many; V gene: TRBV10-3; J gene: TRBJ2-7; D gene: .; CDR3 protein: CAISETVSYEQYF; CDR3 DNA: TGTGCCATCAGTGAGACTGTCTCCTACGAGCAGTACTTC
clone size: .; V gene: TRBV20-1; J gene: TRBJ2-5; D gene: .; CDR3 protein: CSVTGREETQYF; CDR3 DNA: TGCAGTGTCACAGGCCGCGAAGAGACCCAGTACTTC
clone size: few; V gene: TRBV9; J gene: TRBJ2-1; D gene: .; CDR3 protein: CASSVGVDSYNEQFF; CDR3 DNA: TGTGCCAGCAGCGTAGGGGTTGACTCCTACAATGAGCAGTTCTTC
clone size: .; V gene: TRBV24-1; J gene: TRBJ2-3; D gene: .; CDR3 protein: CATSSGDTQYF; CDR3 DNA: TGTGCCACCAGTTCTGGAGATACGCAGTATTTT
clone size: .; V gene: TRBV10-3; J gene: TRBJ1-2; D gene: .; CDR3 protein: CAISGGEGSDYGYTF; CDR3 DNA: TGTGCCATCAGTGGGGGAGAGGGGAGCGACTATGGCTACACCTTC
clone size: many; V gene: TRBV20-1; J gene: TRBJ1-1; D gene: .; CDR3 protein: CSASRANTEAFF; CDR3 DNA: TGCAGTGCTAGTCGCGCGAACACTGAAGCTTTCTTT
clone size: many; V gene: TRBV9; J gene: TRBJ1-1; D gene: .; CDR3 protein: CASSVGILHTEAFF; CDR3 DNA: TGTGCCAGCAGCGTAGGCATCCTGCACACTGAAGCTTTCTTT
clone size: .; V gene: TRBV24-1; J gene: TRBJ2-7; D gene: .; CDR3 protein: CAPRTDSYEQYF; CDR3 DNA: TGTGCCCCGAGGACAGACTCCTACGAGCAGTACTTC
clone size: .; V gene: TRBV9; J gene: TRBJ1-1; D gene: TRBD1; CDR3 protein: CASGTGQGGRNTEAFF; CDR3 DNA: TGTGCCAGCGGGACAGGACAGGGGGGGAGAAACACTGAAGCTTTCTTT
clone size: .; V gene: TRBV7-2; J gene: TRBJ1-5; D gene: TRBD1; CDR3 protein: CASSQGQGSNQPQHF; CDR3 DNA: TGTGCCAGCAGCCAGGGACAGGGAAGCAATCAGCCCCAGCATTTT
clone size: .; V gene: TRBV20-1; J gene: TRBJ2-3; D gene: .; CDR3 protein: CSARPPREQYF; CDR3 DNA: TGCAGTGCTAGACCCCCACGGGAGCAGTATTTT
clone size: .; V gene: TRBV5-1; J gene: TRBJ1-3; D gene: .; CDR3 protein: CASSFKYGSGNTIYF; CDR3 DNA: TGCGCCAGCAGCTTTAAATACGGGTCTGGAAACACCATATATTTT
clone size: many; V gene: TRBV9; J gene: TRBJ1-3; D gene: .; CDR3 protein: CASSVGKRVLSGNTIYF; CDR3 DNA: TGTGCCAGCAGCGTAGGTAAAAGGGTCCTCTCTGGAAACACCATATATTTT
clone size: .; V gene: TRBV25-1; J gene: TRBJ2-7; D gene: .; CDR3 protein: CASSVPGAHYEQYF; CDR3 DNA: TGTGCCAGCAGTGTTCCGGGGGCCCACTACGAGCAGTACTTC
clone size: many; V gene: TRBV10-2; J gene: TRBJ1-2; D gene: .; CDR3 protein: CASTKDRDNYGYTF; CDR3 DNA: TGCGCCAGCACTAAAGACAGAGATAACTATGGCTACACCTTC
clone size: few; V gene: TRBV12-3/TRBV12-4; J gene: TRBJ1-4; D gene: .; CDR3 protein: CASSLGGGPEKLFF; CDR3 DNA: TGTGCCAGCAGTTTAGGAGGGGGTCCTGAAAAACTGTTTTTT
clone size: many; V gene: TRBV9; J gene: TRBJ2-7; D gene: .; CDR3 protein: CASSVGGGYGSYEQYF; CDR3 DNA: TGTGCCAGCAGCGTAGGAGGCGGGTACGGTTCCTACGAGCAGTACTTC
clone size: .; V gene: TRBV7-2; J gene: TRBJ1-2; D gene: .; CDR3 protein: CASSLVPGNLGGYTF; CDR3 DNA: TGTGCCAGCAGCTTAGTTCCAGGGAATCTGGGGGGCTACACCTTC
clone size: many; V gene: TRBV11-2; J gene: TRBJ1-5; D gene: .; CDR3 protein: CASSLAEEWPQHF; CDR3 DNA: TGTGCCAGCAGCTTGGCGGAGGAATGGCCCCAGCATTTT
clone size: .; V gene: TRBV15; J gene: TRBJ1-2; D gene: .; CDR3 protein: CATSSRGPSYRGYTF; CDR3 DNA: TGTGCCACCAGCAGTCGAGGACCGTCATATCGGGGCTACACCTTC
clone size: few; V gene: TRBV27; J gene: TRBJ2-7; D gene: TRBD1; CDR3 protein: CASSPYAGTDYEQYF; CDR3 DNA: TGTGCCAGCAGTCCATACGCCGGGACAGACTACGAGCAGTACTTC
clone size: .; V gene: TRBV2; J gene: TRBJ2-5; D gene: .; CDR3 protein: CASSDWGQGETQYF; CDR3 DNA: TGTGCCAGCAGTGACTGGGGACAAGGAGAGACCCAGTACTTC
clone size: once; V gene: TRBV19; J gene: TRBJ1-5; D gene: TRBD1; CDR3 protein: CAAKGARRYDQPQHF; CDR3 DNA: TGTGCCGCTAAGGGGGCAAGGAGATATGATCAGCCCCAGCATTTT
clone size: .; V gene: TRBV9; J gene: TRBJ2-5; D gene: TRBD2; CDR3 protein: CASSEGLAAF; CDR3 DNA: TGTGCCAGCAGTGAAGGACTAGCGGCCTTC
clone size: .; V gene: TRBV19; J gene: TRBJ2-1; D gene: TRBD2; CDR3 protein: CASSNVAGAYNEQFF; CDR3 DNA: TGTGCCAGTAGTAACGTAGCGGGGGCCTACAATGAGCAGTTCTTC
clone size: .; V gene: TRBV27; J gene: TRBJ2-5; D gene: .; CDR3 protein: CASSSKIADRLNF; CDR3 DNA: TGTGCCAGCAGTTCGAAGATTGCCGATCGCCTTAACTTC
clone size: few; V gene: TRBV7-6; J gene: TRBJ2-3; D gene: TRBD1; CDR3 protein: CASSLESGTGGTDTQYF; CDR3 DNA: TGTGCCAGCAGCTTGGAGTCGGGGACAGGTGGAACAGATACGCAGTATTTT
clone size: many; V gene: TRBV29-1; J gene: TRBJ2-3; D gene: TRBD1; CDR3 protein: CSVLGRGQDTDTQYF; CDR3 DNA: TGCAGCGTTTTGGGTCGGGGACAGGACACAGATACGCAGTATTTT
clone size: .; V gene: TRBV30; J gene: TRBJ1-5; D gene: .; CDR3 protein: CAWSVGHSFNQPQHF; CDR3 DNA: TGTGCCTGGAGTGTAGGTCACTCTTTCAATCAGCCCCAGCATTTT
clone size: many; V gene: TRBV11-3; J gene: TRBJ1-1; D gene: .; CDR3 protein: CASSFGDTEAFF; CDR3 DNA: TGTGCCAGCAGCTTCGGCGACACTGAAGCTTTCTTT
clone size: .; V gene: TRBV25-1; J gene: TRBJ2-5; D gene: .; CDR3 protein: CASSGAGRETQYF; CDR3 DNA: TGTGCCAGCAGTGGGGCAGGGAGGGAGACCCAGTACTTC
clone size: .; V gene: TRBV7-2; J gene: TRBJ1-2; D gene: .; CDR3 protein: CASSLSEGFGYTF; CDR3 DNA: TGTGCCAGCAGCTTATCAGAGGGGTTTGGCTACACCTTC
clone size: once; V gene: TRBV10-1; J gene: TRBJ2-5; D gene: .; CDR3 protein: CASSESKFTTQYF; CDR3 DNA: TGCGCCAGCAGTGAGTCGAAATTCACGACCCAGTACTTC
clone size: once; V gene: TRBV29-1; J gene: TRBJ1-3; D gene: .; CDR3 protein: CSAGHGNTIYF; CDR3 DNA: TGCAGCGCGGGGCATGGAAACACCATATATTTT
clone size: .; V gene: TRBV15; J gene: TRBJ1-2; D gene: TRBD1; CDR3 protein: CATSEDRDYGYTF; CDR3 DNA: TGTGCCACCAGCGAAGACAGGGACTATGGCTACACCTTC